This T cell receptor beta chain was identified during a study of shared clonotypes between healthy human individuals. This clone was detected only a few times. V shed 1 base and J shed 11 bases, with 14 bases lying between them. Germline CDR1 reads GTSNPN; CDR2 reads SVGIG (reference sequence). There are 12 residues in the CDR3. Assay: immunoSEQ multiplex PCR; the TCRdb copy retains only in-frame clones and omits some. The repertoire holds roughly 1 million clones, around 76% seen once, with about 1.5% in the top ten. The chain has TRBV30 and TRBJ1-1, with D uncertain. This TCR was sampled from a man aged 18 to 29 in good health. Sequencing input: memory CD4+ T cells sorted from blood. Subset defined: CD45RA-negative fraction. In nucleotides, the CDR3 is TGTGCCTGGAGTGAGGGCGGAGTCCTCGCTTTCTTT. Translation: CAWSEGGVLAFF.